These 8 T cell receptor beta chains were sequenced from one sample in a study of PD-L1 blockade in urothelial cancer. Assay: immunoSEQ multiplex PCR; the TCRdb copy retains only in-frame clones and omits some. The table includes tens of thousands of clones, approximately 87% detected once. The sequenced sample was PBMCs, obtained around atezolizumab (anti-PD-L1) treatment. These receptors originate from a man between 50 and 59 years old with urothelial cancer.

The V and J genes are TRBV18 and TRBJ2-5; possibly TRBD1 for D (5 bases). Deletions cut 6 bases from V and 5 bases from J, with 16 bases between. From germline, CDR1 is KGHSH and CDR2 LQKENI. This CDR3 is 14 amino acids long. The CDR3: CASSQSRDMETQYF. CDR3 coding DNA: TGTGCCAGCTCCCAAAGCAGGGATATGGAGACCCAGTACTTC.

The table lists this clone with a count of one. The chain couples TRBV5-4 to TRBJ2-2, with 13 bases identical to TRBD2. V shed 4 bases and J 13 bases; nucleotides not matched to a gene: 10. There are 15 residues in the CDR3. Germline values: CDR1 SGHNT, CDR2 YYREEE (reference sequence). The CDR3 here is CASSPPGTSGVGLFF. CDR3 nucleotide sequence: TGTGCCAGCAGCCCACCCGGGACTAGCGGGGTTGGGCTGTTTTTT.

J is TRBJ1-6 and V is TRBV9, with 11 bases fitting TRBD1. This CDR3 is built from 18 residues. CDR1 is SGDLS and CDR2 is YYNGEE in the germline V gene. Trimming at V came to 0 bases and at J to 9 bases, leaving 11 bases not matched to a gene. The CDR3 reads CASSVEWTGGTSSSPLHF. In DNA, the CDR3 is TGTGCCAGCAGCGTAGAATGGACAGGGGGCACGTCGAGTTCACCCCTCCACTTT.

The chain is built from TRBV9 and TRBJ2-7, with 10 bases aligning to TRBD2. This CDR3 region has 16 residues. Germline V gene lookup returns CDR1 SGDLS and CDR2 YYNGEE. V was pared by 0 bases and J by 6 bases, with 9 bases of the junction left unmatched. The CDR3: CASSVELAGRLGEQYF. The DNA for the CDR3 is TGTGCCAGCAGCGTAGAACTAGCGGGGAGGTTGGGCGAGCAGTACTTC.

The chain carries TRBV27 and TRBJ2-1; 7 bases line up with TRBD2. This CDR3 comprises 17 residues. Losses at the gene ends were 6 bases for V and 10 bases for J; bases not matched to a gene: 21. Germline CDR1 MNHEY, CDR2 SMNVEV (reference sequence). The chain's CDR3 is CASRATPTGTKPREQFF. The CDR3 coding sequence is TGTGCCAGCAGGGCGACACCAACCGGGACTAAGCCCCGAGAGCAGTTCTTC.

The chain's CDR3 is CASSLGTGGEDTQYF. CDR3 DNA sequence: TGCGCCAGCAGCTTGGGGACAGGGGGGGAGGATACGCAGTATTTT. The genes are TRBV5-1 and TRBJ2-3, with TRBD1 identical over 10 bases. V lost 0 bases to trimming and J lost 6 bases; unmatched junction nucleotides: 4. CDR1 SGHRS and CDR2 YFSETQ come from the germline V gene. CDR3 length: 15 amino acids.

The chain combines TRBV7-2 with TRBJ2-7; D is undetermined. Germline assignment: CDR1 SGHTA and CDR2 FQGNSA. V was pared by 4 bases and J by 4 bases, with 5 bases between. The CDR3 is made up of 11 amino acids. CDR3 region: CASSSTYEQYF. DNA of the CDR3: TGTGCCAGCAGCTCAACATACGAGCAGTACTTC.

Here the CDR3 reads CASSQVTAGGFIAKNIQYF. Here the CDR3 DNA reads TGTGCCAGCAGCCAAGTTACGGCGGGGGGCTTTATAGCCAAAAACATTCAGTACTTC. The rearrangement joins TRBV4-2 to TRBJ2-4, with 8 bases that match TRBD2. The germline V gene encodes CDR1 LGHNA and CDR2 YNFKEQ. V was clipped by 1 base and J by 0 bases; unmatched bases: 11. CDR3 size: 19 residues.